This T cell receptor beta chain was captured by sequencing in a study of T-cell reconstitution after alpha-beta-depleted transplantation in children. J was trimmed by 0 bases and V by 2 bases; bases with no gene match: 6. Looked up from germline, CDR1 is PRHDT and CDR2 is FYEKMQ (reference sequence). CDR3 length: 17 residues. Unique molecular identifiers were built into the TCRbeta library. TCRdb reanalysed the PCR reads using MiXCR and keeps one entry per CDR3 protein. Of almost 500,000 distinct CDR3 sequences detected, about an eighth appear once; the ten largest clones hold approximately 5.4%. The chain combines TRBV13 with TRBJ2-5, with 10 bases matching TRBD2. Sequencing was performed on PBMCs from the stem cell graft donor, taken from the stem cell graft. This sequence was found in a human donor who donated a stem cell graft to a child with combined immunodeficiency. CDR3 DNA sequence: TGTGCCAGCAGCTTATGGCGAGCGGGGGGGTACCAAGAGACCCAGTACTTC. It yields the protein CASSLWRAGGYQETQYF.